These T cell receptor beta chains were read from a single sample in a study of beta chain features in type 1 diabetes. Data came from immunoSEQ multiplex PCR; TCRdb stores just in-frame clones and leaves some out. The table shows approximately 140,000 clones, with roughly 48% occurring only once. Sequenced material: Tregs from blood. These receptor sequences come from a man younger than 35 in good health. The CDR3 runs from the conserved cysteine through the conserved F or W. A D gene is named only where the DNA matches it firmly. Not all rows give a size; the values are once, few, many and, for expanded clones, a class.

TRBD1	TRBJ1-1	16	NA	TRBV5-1	TGCGCCAGCAGCTCTCTTAGGACAGGACCGAACACTGAAGCTTTCTTT	CASSSLRTGPNTEAFF
NA	TRBJ1-2	13	NA	TRBV27	TGTGCCAGCGCCGACAGGCCTCACTATGGCTACACCTTC	CASADRPHYGYTF
NA	TRBJ2-7	11	NA	TRBV20-1	TGCAGTGCTTTAACTAGCTACGAGCAGTACTTC	CSALTSYEQYF
NA	TRBJ2-7	12	few	TRBV28	TGTGCCAGCAGCTCTCTCAACTACGAGCAGTACTTC	CASSSLNYEQYF
NA	TRBJ2-5	15	NA	TRBV4-1	TGCGCCAGCAGCCAAGATGGGGGGGGCGGCCAGACCCAGTACTTC	CASSQDGGGGQTQYF
NA	TRBJ1-2	14	NA	TRBV19	TGTGCCAGTAGTCCGTTCGAGGAAAACTATGGCTACACCTTC	CASSPFEENYGYTF
NA	TRBJ2-7	14	few	TRBV5-1	TGCGCCAGCAGCCGCAGTGGGCCCAGAAGCGAGCAGTACTTC	CASSRSGPRSEQYF
TRBD1	TRBJ2-7	15	few	TRBV4-2	TGTGCCAGCAGCCAAGTTGCACAGGGGAACTACGAGCAGTACTTC	CASSQVAQGNYEQYF
TRBD2	TRBJ2-1	15	few	TRBV4-2	TGTGCCAGCAGCCAAGGGTCGGGGGGGCTGAATGAGCAGTTCTTC	CASSQGSGGLNEQFF
TRBD1	TRBJ2-2	16	NA	TRBV27	TGTGCCAGCCGATCGCGACAGGGAATAGTGACCGGGGAGCTGTTTTTT	CASRSRQGIVTGELFF
TRBD2	TRBJ2-1	16	NA	TRBV7-2	TGTGCCAGCAGCTTGAATCCTCGGTTAGCGGGAGGTGAGCAGTTCTTC	CASSLNPRLAGGEQFF
TRBD1	TRBJ2-7	15	NA	TRBV18	TGTGCCAGCTCACTTGTCGGGGACAGCACCTACGAGCAGTACTTC	CASSLVGDSTYEQYF
TRBD2	TRBJ2-1	12	NA	TRBV30	TGTGCCGCCCCGCGGGGGTACAATGAGCAGTTCTTC	CAAPRGYNEQFF
TRBD2	TRBJ2-7	15	NA	TRBV6-6	TGTGCCAGCAGTTACTCGGCTAGCGGGAGCCACGAGCAGTACTTC	CASSYSASGSHEQYF
TRBD2	TRBJ2-4	16	NA	TRBV10-3	TGTGCCATCAGTGAGTCCTTGGGACTAGCTATTAACATTCAGTACTTC	CAISESLGLAINIQYF
TRBD1	TRBJ1-5	13	NA	TRBV28	TGTGCCAGCAGTCGGACAGGAAATCAGCCCCAGCATTTT	CASSRTGNQPQHF
NA	TRBJ2-1	15	NA	TRBV5-1	TGCGCCAGCAGCTTGGATGGCTCTCCATACAATGAGCAGTTCTTC	CASSLDGSPYNEQFF
NA	TRBJ2-3	15	NA	TRBV5-1	TGCGCCAGCAGGGCTACCGCACAGATTCAAGATACGCAGTATTTT	CASRATAQIQDTQYF
TRBD2	TRBJ2-7	13	NA	TRBV7-2	TGTGCCAGCAGCGTAGAAGGACTAGCGGAGCAGTACTTC	CASSVEGLAEQYF
TRBD2	TRBJ2-7	16	once	TRBV6-5	TGTGCCAGCAGTTACTCCTTCGGGGGGAGCTCCTACGAGCAGTACTTC	CASSYSFGGSSYEQYF
NA	TRBJ2-2	16	few	TRBV7-2	TGTGCCAGCAGCTTGATTCGAGGATTGAACACCGGGGAGCTGTTTTTT	CASSLIRGLNTGELFF
NA	TRBJ2-7	14	NA	TRBV7-6	TGTGCCAGCAGCTTGGGGCGTCAGACCTACGAGCAGTACTTC	CASSLGRQTYEQYF
TRBD2	TRBJ2-3	15	few	TRBV7-2	TGTGCCAGCGGCCCCGTAGCGGGGGGGCCAAATACGCAGTATTTT	CASGPVAGGPNTQYF
TRBD2	TRBJ2-2	20	NA	TRBV4-3	TGCGCCAGCAGCCAAGTGAATAGCGGGGGGCCCAGGTGGAACACCGGGGAGCTGTTTTTT	CASSQVNSGGPRWNTGELFF
NA	TRBJ1-5	14	NA	TRBV27	TGTGCCAGCTGGCGGCAGGGGAGCAATCAGCCCCAGCATTTT	CASWRQGSNQPQHF
TRBD2	TRBJ2-3	16	NA	TRBV9	TGTGCCAGCAGCGCGGATAGCGGGGGGCCCACAGATACGCAGTATTTT	CASSADSGGPTDTQYF
NA	TRBJ1-2	17	few	TRBV28	TGTGCCAGCAGTCAACCCCTCGGCGCAGGGTCCCATAAGGGCTACACCTTC	CASSQPLGAGSHKGYTF
TRBD1	TRBJ2-7	14	few	TRBV28	TGTGCCAGCGGGGACAGGGGGCTGAACTACGAGCAGTACTTC	CASGDRGLNYEQYF
NA	TRBJ2-1	15	NA	TRBV2	TGTGCCAGCACTGACCGGGACCCCGGGAGTTTGGAGCAGTTCTTC	CASTDRDPGSLEQFF
NA	TRBJ2-7	11	NA	TRBV2	TGTGCCGGGGGGTGGCGGGCCGAGCAGTACTTC	CAGGWRAEQYF
NA	TRBJ2-1	13	once	TRBV7-9	TGTGCCGGTCGTAGTCGGGCCTACAATGAGCAGTTCTTC	CAGRSRAYNEQFF